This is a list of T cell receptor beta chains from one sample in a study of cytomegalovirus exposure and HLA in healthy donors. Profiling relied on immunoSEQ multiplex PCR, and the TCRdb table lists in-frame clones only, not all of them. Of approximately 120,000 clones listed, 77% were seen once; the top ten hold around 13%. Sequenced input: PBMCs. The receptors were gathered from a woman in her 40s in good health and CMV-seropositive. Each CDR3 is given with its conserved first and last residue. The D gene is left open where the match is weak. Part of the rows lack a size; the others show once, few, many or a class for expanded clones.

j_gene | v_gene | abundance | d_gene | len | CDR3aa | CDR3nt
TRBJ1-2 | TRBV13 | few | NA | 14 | CASSLGTGTYGYTF | TGTGCCAGCAGCTTAGGTACAGGGACCTATGGCTACACCTTC
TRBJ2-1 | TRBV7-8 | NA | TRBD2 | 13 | CASSPGTTNEQFF | TGTGCCAGCAGCCCTGGGACTACCAATGAGCAGTTCTTC
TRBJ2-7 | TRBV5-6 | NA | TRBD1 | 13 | CATRGRGNYEQYF | TGTGCCACCAGGGGCAGGGGGAACTACGAGCAGTACTTC
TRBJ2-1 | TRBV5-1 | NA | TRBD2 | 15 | CASSLVAGGRGEQFF | TGCGCCAGCAGCTTAGTAGCGGGAGGGCGCGGTGAGCAGTTCTTC
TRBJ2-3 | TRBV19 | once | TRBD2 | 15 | CASRASGSSTDTQYF | TGTGCCAGCAGGGCTAGCGGGAGTAGCACAGATACGCAGTATTTT
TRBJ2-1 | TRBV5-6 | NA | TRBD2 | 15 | CASSFDGRAYNEQFF | TGTGCCAGCAGCTTCGACGGGAGGGCTTACAATGAGCAGTTCTTC
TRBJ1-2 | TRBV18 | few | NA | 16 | CASSSQIRGPNYGYTF | TGTGCCAGCTCATCGCAGATCAGGGGCCCCAACTATGGCTACACCTTC
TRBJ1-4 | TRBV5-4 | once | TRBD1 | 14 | CASSLDRGNEKLFF | TGTGCCAGCAGCCTGGACAGGGGGAATGAAAAACTGTTTTTT
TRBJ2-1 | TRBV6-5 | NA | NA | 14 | CASARGSSYNEQFF | TGTGCCAGCGCACGGGGGAGTTCCTACAATGAGCAGTTCTTC
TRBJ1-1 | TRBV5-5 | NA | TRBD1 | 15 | CASSFNQGASTEAFF | TGTGCCAGCAGCTTCAACCAGGGGGCGAGCACTGAAGCTTTCTTT
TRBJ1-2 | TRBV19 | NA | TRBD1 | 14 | CASSISGGDYGYTF | TGTGCCAGTAGTATATCAGGGGGCGACTATGGCTACACCTTC
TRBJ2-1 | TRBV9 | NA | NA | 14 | CASSPRERVNEQFF | TGTGCCAGCAGCCCGAGGGAGAGGGTCAATGAGCAGTTCTTC
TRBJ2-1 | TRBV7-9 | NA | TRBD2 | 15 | CASSSDLAGGNEQFF | TGTGCCAGCAGCTCCGACCTAGCGGGAGGCAATGAGCAGTTCTTC
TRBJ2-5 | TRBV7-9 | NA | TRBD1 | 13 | CASRHRGQETQYF | TGTGCCAGCAGACACAGGGGGCAAGAGACCCAGTACTTC